This TCR beta chain derives from a study of cytomegalovirus exposure and HLA in healthy donors. Sampled while nominally healthy, donors likely had unrecorded immune exposures. As for this clone: The antigen remains undetermined.

The primer mix had 60 Vbeta and 13 Jbeta primers. In the original analysis: An analysis that came later counted some 80 million unique TCR beta chains, around 10 million shared. Profiled with immunoSEQ multiplex PCR; TCRdb holds only in-frame clones, not every one. For V, J and clone size, that table is used; D and trimming come from the DNA. This sample has fewer than 200,000 clones, with about four fifths found just once. Trimming at V came to 4 bases and at J to 11 bases, leaving 6 bases not matched to a gene. Germline CDR1 reads SEHNR; CDR2 reads FQNEAQ (reference sequence). The CDR3 is 14 residues long. Study-level results: A previous analysis found most TCR beta V segments productive roughly 87% or roughly 30% of the time.

Sequenced material: PBMCs. The chain joins TRBV7-9 to TRBJ2-2; 11 nucleotides align to TRBD2. The sequence was obtained from a female donor in good health and CMV-seronegative. The CDR3: CASSSTSGIAELFF. The CDR3 bases are TGTGCCAGCAGCTCGACTAGCGGGATTGCCGAGCTGTTTTTT.